This T cell receptor (beta chain) was documented in a study of T cells in Graves' hyperthyroidism and ophthalmopathy. Germline V CDR1 and CDR2: SGHAT, FQNNGV. The germline V and J ends were trimmed by 3 bases and 1 base, with 10 bases remaining between them. This CDR3 contains 15 residues. Cells are PBMCs isolated from roughly 9.3 ml of fresh blood. Amplified regions were TCR beta CDR3 sequences from RNA transcripts. First-round RT-PCR targeting the TCR CDR3 was performed with the HTBI primer set. TCRdb used MiXCR to reprocess the multiplex PCR reads, holding one entry per CDR3 protein. This table has around 620,000 distinct CDR3 sequences, 15% to 20% appearing once. Many counts were recorded for this clonotype.

The source of this sequence is a woman between 25 and 40 years old with Graves' hyperthyroidism. The chain links TRBV11-2 to TRBJ2-4; D is ambiguous. Input material: blood. In nucleotides, the CDR3 is TGTGCCAGCAGCTTTTCTGAAGGGGCCAAAAACATTCAGTACTTC. Translation gives CASSFSEGAKNIQYF.